Below are 10 T cell receptor beta chains sequenced from a single sample in a study of shared clonotypes between healthy human individuals (dated by TCRdb to 2019 to 2021). The library was prepared using the immunoSEQ multiplex PCR assay. Held by TCRdb, this immuneACCESS table contains in-frame sequences only and omits some clones. Under half of the omission traces to an unresolved V gene where checked; the cause of the rest is unknown. The sample table lists about 2.5 million clones, about 90% of them with a count of one. Jointly, the top ten make up around 0.38% of the sample. The sample consisted of naive CD4+ T cells from PBMCs. The cell subset or site label of this sample denotes: CD45RA+ positively selected. These receptors were collected from a man between 18 and 29 years old in good health. Some clones in this sample may be carry-over from other donors' samples.

The genes are TRBV19 and TRBJ2-1, with 13 bases aligning to TRBD2. Germline CDR1 is LNHDA and CDR2 is SQIVND (reference sequence). The CDR3 is made up of 15 amino acids. The V and J ends lost 6 bases and 5 bases, in that order; junction bases with no gene match: 4. CDR3 DNA sequence: TGTGCCAGTAGCTTACTAGCGGGAGGGAACAATGAGCAGTTCTTC. Translated, it gives CASSLLAGGNNEQFF.

This clone appeared a few times. The rearrangement joins TRBV5-1 to TRBJ2-3, with 7 bases identical to TRBD2. CDR3 length: 15 amino acids. The V gene end was trimmed by 4 bases and the J gene end by 1 base; junction bases not matched to a gene: 6. Germline V lookup: CDR1 SGHRS, CDR2 YFSETQ. The CDR3 loop is CASSKVTSGTDTQYF. CDR3 coding DNA: TGCGCCAGCAGCAAAGTTACTAGCGGCACAGATACGCAGTATTTT.

The chain combines TRBV27 with TRBJ2-2, with a tentative D call TRBD2 (6 bases). CDR3 length: 17 residues. V lost 2 bases, J lost 0 bases, and 13 bases lay in between. Germline lookup yields CDR1 MNHEY and CDR2 SMNVEV (reference sequence). The CDR3 nucleotides are TGTGCCAGCAGTTTAAAGATTTGGGGGGCGAACACCGGGGAGCTGTTTTTT. It is translated as CASSLKIWGANTGELFF.

The chain uses TRBV2 and TRBJ1-2, with a tentative D call TRBD1 (5 bases). The V and J ends lost 0 bases and 3 bases respectively, with 11 bases between them. CDR3 length: 15 amino acids. Germline V gives CDR1 SNHLY, CDR2 FYNNEI. Written as DNA, the CDR3 is TGTGCCAGCAGTGAAGCTCTCGGGGGAGACTATGGCTACACCTTC. It translates to CASSEALGGDYGYTF.

The rearrangement joins TRBV10-3 to TRBJ1-4; D is uncertain. This CDR3 region has 14 residues. Germline V gives CDR1 ENHRY, CDR2 SYGVKD. Trimming removed 2 bases from V and 5 bases from J, with 9 bases in between. The CDR3 loop reads CAISERAENEKLFF. DNA for the CDR3: TGTGCCATCAGTGAGCGGGCCGAGAATGAAAAACTGTTTTTT.

The chain uses TRBV28 and TRBJ1-4, with D possibly being TRBD1 (6 bases). This CDR3 spans 16 amino acids. The ends were cut back, 6 bases at V and 4 bases at J, with 18 bases in the middle. The germline gives CDR1 MDHEN, CDR2 SYDVKM. This chain's CDR3 is CASRSRKGGDNEKLFF. The CDR3 DNA reads as TGTGCCAGCAGATCGAGGAAGGGGGGGGATAATGAAAAACTGTTTTTT. Filled out from reference TRBV28 and TRBJ1-4, the complete variable domain reads DVKVTQSSRYLVKRTGEKVFLECVQDMDHENMFWYRQDPGLGLRLIYFSYDVKMKEKGDIPEGYSVSREKKERFSLILESASTNQTSMYLCASRSRKGGDNEKLFFGSGTQLSVL.

The chain has TRBV28 and TRBJ2-7; D is unresolved. The CDR3 spans 12 residues. Germline CDR1 is MDHEN and CDR2 is SYDVKM. Trimming removed 8 bases at V and 2 bases at J, with 10 bases between. CDR3 sequence (DNA): TGTGCCAGCGGCACAACGACCTACGAGCAGTACTTC. This codes for CASGTTTYEQYF.

J is TRBJ2-2 and V is TRBV28; 11 positions match TRBD1. The germline V gene encodes CDR1 MDHEN and CDR2 SYDVKM. The CDR3 is 17 residues long. J was trimmed by 6 bases and V by 6 bases; bases with no gene match: 12. The CDR3 nucleotides read TGTGCCAGCAGCGCGAGACCCGGGACAGGGGGTTCCGGGGAGCTGTTTTTT. It yields the protein CASSARPGTGGSGELFF.

The genes are TRBV19 and TRBJ2-1; TRBD1 matches at 8 bases. Losses at the gene ends were 4 bases for V and 3 bases for J; bases not matched to a gene: 8. The CDR3 sequence is 16 residues long. Germline CDR1 and CDR2: LNHDA and SQIVND (reference sequence). The CDR3 bases are TGTGCCAGTAGTACCGACAGGGGCAAAATCTACAATGAGCAGTTCTTC. Protein: CASSTDRGKIYNEQFF. The whole variable domain, remainder taken from reference TRBV19 and TRBJ2-1, is DGGITQSPKYLFRKEGQNVTLSCEQNLNHDAMYWYRQDPGQGLRLIYYSQIVNDFQKGDIAEGYSVSREKKESFPLTVTSAQKNPTAFYLCASSTDRGKIYNEQFFGPGTRLTVL.

This clone is a singleton in its sample. CDR3 in DNA: TGCAGCGTTGGACTGAGACAGAGGTTAGGTGAGCAGTTCTTC. It translates to CSVGLRQRLGEQFF. The gene calls are TRBV29-1 and TRBJ2-1; possibly TRBD1 for D (5 bases). The CDR3 extends over 14 amino acids. With 4 bases removed from V and 9 bases from J, the gap between germline ends came to 19 bases. Germline V lookup: CDR1 SQVTM, CDR2 ANQGSEA.